The rows below give T cell receptor beta chains drawn from one sample of a study of shared clonotypes between healthy human individuals. Data came from immunoSEQ multiplex PCR; TCRdb stores just in-frame clones and leaves some out. Of a few million clones in the sample, approximately 90% were seen once. Sequenced: naive CD4+ T cells from PBMCs. The source of these receptors is a man aged 18 to 30 in good health. Some clones in this sample may be carry-over from other donors' samples. CDR3s include the opening cysteine and the closing phenylalanine or tryptophan.

TRBJ2-1 TRBV5-6 CASSQTQTGAGGEQFF
TRBJ2-3 TRBV7-2 CASSLARDGSTDTQYF
TRBJ2-5 TRBV6-5 CASTGLESFVETQYF
TRBJ2-7 TRBV18 CASSPPLGQEFSYEQYF
TRBJ2-1 TRBV2 CASSESGSLVVAWEQFF
TRBJ2-7 TRBV4-2 CASSQELLLYEQYF
TRBJ2-3 TRBV5-1 CASSSLPPGQDTDTQYF
TRBJ1-5 TRBV27 CASNQASGPQHF
TRBJ2-3 TRBV5-1 CASSLPGVADTQYF
TRBJ2-3 TRBV10-3 CAISGRASRQDTQYF
TRBJ2-7 TRBV5-8 CASSLTGPSYEQYF